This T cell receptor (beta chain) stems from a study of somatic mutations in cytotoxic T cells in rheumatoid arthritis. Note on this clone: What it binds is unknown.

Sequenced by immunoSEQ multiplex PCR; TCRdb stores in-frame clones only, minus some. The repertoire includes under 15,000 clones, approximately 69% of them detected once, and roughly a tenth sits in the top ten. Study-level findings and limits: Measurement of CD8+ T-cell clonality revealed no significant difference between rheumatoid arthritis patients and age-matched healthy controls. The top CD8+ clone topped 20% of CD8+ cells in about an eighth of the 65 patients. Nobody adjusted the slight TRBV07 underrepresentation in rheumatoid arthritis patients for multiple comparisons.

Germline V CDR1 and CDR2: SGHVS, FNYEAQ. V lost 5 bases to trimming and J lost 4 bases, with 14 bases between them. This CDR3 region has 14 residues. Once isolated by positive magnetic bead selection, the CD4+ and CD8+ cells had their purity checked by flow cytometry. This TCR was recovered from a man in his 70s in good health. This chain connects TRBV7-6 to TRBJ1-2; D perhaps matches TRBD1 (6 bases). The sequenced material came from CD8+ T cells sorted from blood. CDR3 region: CASSTTEGGYGYTF. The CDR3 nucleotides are TGTGCCAGCAGCACCACTGAGGGGGGCTATGGCTACACCTTC.